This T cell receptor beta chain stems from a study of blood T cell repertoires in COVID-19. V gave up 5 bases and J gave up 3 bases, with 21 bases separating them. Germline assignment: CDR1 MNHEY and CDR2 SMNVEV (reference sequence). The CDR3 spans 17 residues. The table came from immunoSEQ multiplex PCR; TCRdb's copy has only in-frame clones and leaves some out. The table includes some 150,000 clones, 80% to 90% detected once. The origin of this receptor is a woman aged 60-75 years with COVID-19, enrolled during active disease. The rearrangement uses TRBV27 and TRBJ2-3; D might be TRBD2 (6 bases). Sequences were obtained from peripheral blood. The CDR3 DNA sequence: TGTGCCAGCAGTCACAGGACTACCCGGGGAACTACAGATACGCAGTATTTT. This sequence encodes CASSHRTTRGTTDTQYF.